The rows below give T cell receptor beta chains drawn from one sample of a study of cytomegalovirus exposure and HLA in healthy donors. The protocol was immunoSEQ multiplex PCR, while the TCRdb copy is restricted to in-frame clones and leaves out a portion. The sample has under 200,000 clones, 75% to 90% seen once; the top ten hold around 0.31%. The sequenced sample consisted of PBMCs. The receptors were gathered from a woman aged 25 to 39 in good health and CMV-seronegative. Each CDR3 is given with its conserved first and last residue. Each record gives: clone size, V gene, D gene, J gene, CDR3 protein, CDR3 DNA. A D gene is named only where the DNA matches it firmly. The size field is filled for only some rows; it gives once, few, many or a size class.

NA	TRBV15	NA	TRBJ2-5	CATSRDISGVETQYF	TGTGCCACCAGCAGAGATATATCGGGTGTAGAGACCCAGTACTTC
once	TRBV28	TRBD2	TRBJ2-7	CASSSPGTTYEQYF	TGTGCCAGCAGCTCACCCGGGACTACCTACGAGCAGTACTTC
NA	TRBV7-9	NA	TRBJ1-2	CASGPFGYTF	TGTGCCAGCGGGCCTTTTGGCTACACCTTC
NA	TRBV7-2	TRBD1	TRBJ2-7	CASSRTPGQNSYEQYF	TGTGCCAGCAGCCGAACACCGGGACAGAACTCCTACGAGCAGTACTTC
NA	TRBV6-5	TRBD2	TRBJ2-7	CASSYSPSGFTYEQYF	TGTGCCAGCAGTTACTCTCCTAGCGGCTTTACCTACGAGCAGTACTTC
NA	TRBV29-1	NA	TRBJ1-1	CSGYRDKNTEAFF	TGCAGCGGGTACCGGGACAAGAACACTGAAGCTTTCTTT
few	TRBV6-5	NA	TRBJ2-2	CASWAAGDTGELFF	TGTGCCAGCTGGGCGGCAGGGGATACCGGGGAGCTGTTTTTT
NA	TRBV6-1	NA	TRBJ1-2	CASTPGMQRGYTF	TGTGCCAGCACCCCGGGGATGCAGCGAGGCTACACCTTC
NA	TRBV7-6	NA	TRBJ2-7	CASSLFSGVYEQYF	TGTGCCAGCAGCCTATTTAGCGGAGTCTACGAGCAGTACTTC
once	TRBV11-2	NA	TRBJ2-3	CASTEAPGWTDTQYF	TGTGCCAGCACCGAAGCGCCGGGGTGGACAGATACGCAGTATTTT
NA	TRBV7-9	TRBD1	TRBJ2-7	CASSLRSGQAAYEQYF	TGTGCCAGCAGCTTACGCTCCGGACAGGCCGCCTACGAGCAGTACTTC
NA	TRBV6-5	NA	TRBJ2-1	CASMRGKFF	TGTGCCAGCATGCGGGGAAAGTTCTTC
once	TRBV7-9	NA	TRBJ2-2	CASSEGLATGELLF	TGTGCCAGCAGCGAGGGACTTGCCACCGGGGAGCTGCTTTTT
NA	TRBV7-3	NA	TRBJ2-7	CASSLGAGLPYEQYF	TGTGCCAGCAGCTTAGGGGCGGGGCTCCCCTACGAGCAGTACTTC
NA	TRBV5-5	NA	TRBJ2-5	CASSLGQGKETQYF	TGTGCCAGCAGCTTGGGGCAGGGAAAAGAGACCCAGTACTTC
few	TRBV29-1	TRBD1	TRBJ2-3	CSVGTGTGAPDTQYF	TGCAGCGTTGGGACCGGGACAGGGGCACCAGATACGCAGTATTTT
NA	TRBV18	NA	TRBJ2-5	CASSPSRVAETQYF	TGTGCCAGCTCACCCTCCAGGGTGGCGGAGACCCAGTACTTC
NA	TRBV2	NA	TRBJ2-7	CASSESSRVGEQYF	TGTGCCAGCAGTGAAAGTTCCAGGGTAGGCGAGCAGTACTTC
once	TRBV27	NA	TRBJ2-3	CASSFVLGGGQGTDTQYF	TGTGCCAGCAGTTTTGTCCTAGGGGGGGGCCAAGGCACAGATACGCAGTATTTT
NA	TRBV5-1	NA	TRBJ2-3	CASSSAGTSLRTQYF	TGCGCCAGCAGCTCGGCCGGGACATCGCTTCGTACGCAGTATTTT
NA	TRBV5-1	TRBD2	TRBJ2-7	CASRPTAGVLEQYF	TGCGCCAGCAGGCCTACAGCGGGAGTTCTCGAGCAGTACTTC
NA	TRBV2	NA	TRBJ2-5	CASSDQYQETQYF	TGTGCCAGCAGTGATCAGTACCAAGAGACCCAGTACTTC